This TCR beta chain originates from a study of cytomegalovirus exposure and HLA in healthy donors. On the study more broadly: Falling in the Caucasian-associated ancestry cluster were approximately 86% of under 450 genotyped donors.

Regarding this clone: Its antigen is as yet unknown.

Overall study findings and caveats: In an earlier analysis, in under 700 donors, most V segments appeared productive either ~87% or ~30% of the time.

Germline V lookup: CDR1 SGHTA, CDR2 FQGNSA. V shed 2 bases and J shed 3 bases, with 8 bases lying between them. This CDR3 is 14 amino acids long. It was with 60 Vbeta and 13 Jbeta primers that the PCR ran. The protocol was immunoSEQ multiplex PCR, while the TCRdb copy is restricted to in-frame clones and leaves out a portion. The sample has around 150,000 clones; 79% are singletons. The clonotype originates from a man aged 50 to 59 in good health and CMV-seropositive. The V and J genes are TRBV7-2 and TRBJ2-4, with D maybe TRBD2 (5 bases). Sequencing was performed on PBMCs. This CDR3 is CASSLSGVKNIQYF. The CDR3 nucleotides are TGTGCCAGCAGCTTATCCGGGGTCAAAAACATTCAGTACTTC. The full variable domain, its missing parts supplied by reference TRBV7-2 and TRBJ2-4, is GAGVSQSPSNKVTEKGKDVELRCDPISGHTALYWYRQSLGQGLEFLIYFQGNSAPDKSGLPSDRFSAERTGGSVSTLTIQRTQQEDSAVYLCASSLSGVKNIQYFGAGTRLSVL.